This T cell receptor (beta chain) was observed in a study of blood T cell repertoires in COVID-19. The CDR3 sequence is 13 residues long. V shed 3 bases and J shed 5 bases, with 5 bases lying between them. Germline V gene data show CDR1 as MNHEY and CDR2 as SMNVEV (reference sequence). As processed by the authors: Using reference gene primer amplification, nucleated cell counts were estimated. The repertoire was sequenced with immunoSEQ multiplex PCR; TCRdb's copy has only in-frame clones and lacks some. V and J calls plus clone size are reproduced from that table; the DNA served to infer D and trimming. The sample holds nearly 200,000 clones, around nine tenths seen once.

The V gene is TRBV27, the J gene TRBJ1-6, with D hard to call. This sequence was found in a woman in her 40s who had recovered from COVID-19. The sequenced material came from peripheral blood. CDR3 sequence (DNA): TGTGCCAGCAGTTTCTCGGATAATTCACCCCTCCACTTT. Its protein product is CASSFSDNSPLHF.